The clone carrying this TCR beta chain was observed many times. The antigen is undetermined. The data originate from a study of beta chain features in type 1 diabetes. Study-level points and caveats: All four CD4+ subsets from Type 1 diabetes patients carried moderately but significantly shorter TCRB CDR3s.

Every isolated RNA sample was fully reverse transcribed, so sequencing captured expressed TCRB transcripts. TCRdb's table, derived via immunoSEQ multiplex PCR, lists solely in-frame clones and lacks some. The data show about 150,000 clones, approximately 8.4% seen once. Per germline, CDR1 LGHNA and CDR2 YSLEER. There are 14 residues in the CDR3. Trimming took 4 bases from V and 5 from J, leaving 14 bases between them. The sequencing sample was made of central memory CD4+ T cells from blood. The chain combines TRBV4-3 with TRBJ1-1; TRBD1 might be the D (6 bases). This sequence was found in a man between 18 and 35 years old with type 1 diabetes. CDR3 in amino acids: CASSPGHRGTEAFF. The CDR3 DNA reads as TGCGCCAGCAGCCCGGGACACCGAGGGACTGAAGCTTTCTTT.